A single sample gave rise to the 25 T cell receptor beta chains below, sequenced in a study of neoadjuvant anti-PD-1 for oral cavity cancer. Time point here: after neoadjuvant nivolumab, at surgical resection. Profiling relied on immunoSEQ multiplex PCR, and the TCRdb table lists in-frame clones only, not all of them. This table holds 65,000 to 70,000 clones, roughly 90% found once. The specimen was PBMCs, collected after nivolumab (anti-PD-1) treatment. The receptor set was obtained from a person aged 40 to 85 with oral cavity squamous cell carcinoma.

The chain couples TRBV5-1 to TRBJ2-3, with D tentatively TRBD1 (6 bases). The V and J ends lost 7 bases and 2 bases respectively, with 14 bases between them. Germline lookup yields CDR1 SGHRS and CDR2 YFSETQ. The CDR3 has 14 residues. As DNA, the CDR3 is TGCGCCAGCCGGGACACCATCGCCACAGATACGCAGTATTTT. Translating it yields CASRDTIATDTQYF.

This chain links TRBV2 with TRBJ1-6; unclear D gene. CDR1 and CDR2 from the germline V gene are SNHLY and FYNNEI. This CDR3 region has 17 residues. V was cut by 3 bases and J by 10 bases, with 22 bases left in between. CDR3 sequence reads: CASSDESARVSNSPLHF. The CDR3 DNA follows: TGTGCCAGCAGTGACGAGTCGGCGAGGGTCTCGAACTCACCCCTCCACTTT.

The chain has TRBV5-1 and TRBJ2-2; D gene uncertain. The ends were cut back, 4 bases at V and 4 bases at J, with 11 bases in the middle. This CDR3 contains 14 residues. The germline V gene has CDR1 SGHRS and CDR2 YFSETQ. This CDR3 reads CASSPHGTTGELFF. In DNA, the CDR3 is TGCGCCAGCAGCCCCCACGGCACCACCGGGGAGCTGTTTTTT. Variable domain in full (rest from reference TRBV5-1 and TRBJ2-2): KAGVTQTPRYLIKTRGQQVTLSCSPISGHRSVSWYQQTPGQGLQFLFEYFSETQRNKGNFPGRFSGRQFSNSRSEMNVSTLELGDSALYLCASSPHGTTGELFFGEGSRLTVL.

A single count supports this clone. This chain connects TRBV19 to TRBJ2-2, with D possibly TRBD2 on 7 matching bases. Germline lookup yields CDR1 LNHDA and CDR2 SQIVND (reference sequence). The length of the CDR3 is 15 residues. V was cut by 7 bases and J by 3 bases, with 15 bases left in between. The chain's CDR3 is CASNERGAYTGELFF. The CDR3 coding sequence is TGTGCCAGTAACGAACGGGGGGCTTACACCGGGGAGCTGTTTTTT.

The rearrangement joins TRBV4-1 to TRBJ2-7, with 10 bases aligning to TRBD1. The CDR3 consists of 15 residues. J was trimmed by 5 bases and V by 3 bases; bases with no gene match: 7. The germline gives CDR1 MGHRA, CDR2 YSYEKL. CDR3 bases: TGCGCCAGCAGCCACAGACAGGGGGCGCTTAACGAGCAGTACTTC. This sequence encodes CASSHRQGALNEQYF.

The V and J genes are TRBV4-1 and TRBJ1-1, with 8 nucleotides matching TRBD1. Trimming cost V 4 bases and J 5 bases; bases outside gene matches: 9. CDR3 length: 15 amino acids. Germline V lookup: CDR1 MGHRA, CDR2 YSYEKL. The CDR3 region has the DNA TGCGCCAGCAGCCTGACCGGGACAGGAATGACTGAAGCTTTCTTT. Protein: CASSLTGTGMTEAFF.

This clone was seen a few times. The rearrangement links TRBV9 to TRBJ1-2, with D uncertain. Germline V gene sequence: CDR1 SGDLS, CDR2 YYNGEE. This CDR3 has 13 residues. Trimming took 0 bases from V and 8 from J, leaving 11 bases between them. Here the CDR3 reads CASSVGQRQGYTF. CDR3 DNA sequence: TGTGCCAGCAGCGTAGGCCAGCGTCAGGGCTACACCTTC.

This chain links TRBV10-1 with TRBJ1-2, with 8 bases matching TRBD1. The CDR3 is made up of 14 amino acids. Germline V lookup: CDR1 WNHNN, CDR2 SYGVQD (reference sequence). Losses at the gene ends were 0 bases for V and 7 bases for J; bases not matched to a gene: 4. The CDR3, as DNA: TGCGCCAGCAGTGAGTCGATCGGACAGGGTGGCTACACCTTC. It translates to CASSESIGQGGYTF.

The chain joins TRBV7-9 to TRBJ2-1; 10 positions match TRBD2. The CDR3 runs 17 residues. Germline CDR1 reads SEHNR; CDR2 reads FQNEAQ (reference sequence). Trimming removed 1 base from V and 2 bases from J; junction bases left unmatched: 5. Here the CDR3 DNA reads TGTGCCAGCAGCTTAGGGGCTCTAGCGGGGGCCTACAATGAGCAGTTCTTC. Its translation: CASSLGALAGAYNEQFF.

The genes are TRBV6-1 and TRBJ1-2, with no clear D. Germline values: CDR1 MNHNS, CDR2 SASEGT. CDR3 size: 18 residues. Trimming took off 0 bases at V and 7 bases at J, with 24 bases between the two ends. The CDR3 DNA reads TGTGCCAGCAGTGAAGCGACCCACTACGCGAAAAGGTGGACTGGCTACACCTTC. It translates to CASSEATHYAKRWTGYTF.

This sequence joins TRBV6-5 and TRBJ1-2, with 8 bases lining up with TRBD1. The germline CDR1 and CDR2 sequences are MNHEY and SVGAGI. The CDR3 is made up of 16 amino acids. V dropped 0 bases and J dropped 1; count of bases not matched to a gene: 4. CDR3 sequence: CASSYSTTGGNYGYTF. CDR3 nucleotide sequence: TGTGCCAGCAGTTACTCGACTACAGGGGGTAACTATGGCTACACCTTC.

The chain carries TRBV6-1 and TRBJ2-3; no definite D call. This CDR3 has 15 amino acids. The germline V gene has CDR1 MNHNS and CDR2 SASEGT. Deletions cut 2 bases from V and 8 bases from J, with 17 bases between. CDR3 DNA: TGTGCCAGCAGTGAATCGAGTCCCCACAAGGGTACGCAGTATTTT. It is translated as CASSESSPHKGTQYF.

V usage is TRBV19 and J usage is TRBJ1-4; D may be TRBD1 (5 bases). CDR3 size: 16 residues. The V and J ends lost 3 bases and 6 bases respectively, with 17 bases between them. From germline, CDR1 is LNHDA and CDR2 SQIVND (reference sequence). Here the CDR3 DNA reads TGTGCCAGTAGTATGGACGCGACAGCAGGCTATGAAAAACTGTTTTTT. Its translation: CASSMDATAGYEKLFF. The variable domain in full, completed from reference TRBV19 and TRBJ1-4, reads DGGITQSPKYLFRKEGQNVTLSCEQNLNHDAMYWYRQDPGQGLRLIYYSQIVNDFQKGDIAEGYSVSREKKESFPLTVTSAQKNPTAFYLCASSMDATAGYEKLFFGSGTQLSVL.

This chain joins TRBV5-1 and TRBJ2-3; D unclear. V was cut by 1 base and J by 2 bases, with 2 bases left in between. Germline V gene lookup returns CDR1 SGHRS and CDR2 YFSETQ. The CDR3 contains 12 residues. The CDR3 nucleotides read TGCGCCAGCAGCTTGTCCACAGATACGCAGTATTTT. This sequence encodes CASSLSTDTQYF.

The rearrangement uses TRBV5-1 and TRBJ2-5, with D uncertain. The length of the CDR3 is 13 residues. V lost 0 bases to trimming and J lost 7 bases, with 10 bases between them. The germline V gene has CDR1 SGHRS and CDR2 YFSETQ. The DNA of the CDR3 is TGCGCCAGCAGCTTGGAACTAATTGGGACCCAGTACTTC. This encodes CASSLELIGTQYF.

The chain couples TRBV5-4 to TRBJ2-4; a weak D match, TRBD1 (6 bases). V dropped 1 base and J dropped 3 bases, with 11 bases sitting between them. The CDR3 runs 15 residues. Germline values: CDR1 SGHNT, CDR2 YYREEE (reference sequence). CDR3 sequence: CASSLLGGRKNIQYF. The CDR3 DNA reads TGTGCCAGCAGCTTGTTAGGGGGACGCAAAAACATTCAGTACTTC.

V and J are TRBV5-6 and TRBJ2-6; D possibly corresponds to TRBD2 (6 bases). Trimming left V 2 bases short and J 4 bases short, with 19 bases between. Germline V gene data show CDR1 as SGHDT and CDR2 as YYEEEE. CDR3 length equals 18 residues. CDR3 sequence reads: CASSFWVRDSSGANVLTF. CDR3 in DNA: TGTGCCAGCAGCTTTTGGGTCAGGGACTCCTCCGGGGCCAACGTCCTGACTTTC.

V gene TRBV9 combines with J gene TRBJ2-7, with 9 bases that match TRBD1. Germline CDR1 reads SGDLS; CDR2 reads YYNGEE. The CDR3 is made up of 13 amino acids. V dropped 2 bases and J dropped 5; count of bases not matched to a gene: 2. The CDR3 reads CASSVGQGNEQYF. In DNA form, the CDR3 reads TGTGCCAGCAGCGTCGGACAGGGGAACGAGCAGTACTTC.

The genes are TRBV25-1 and TRBJ2-1, with no clear D. The CDR3 consists of 14 residues. Germline CDR1 MGHDK, CDR2 SYGVNS. Trimming pared 8 bases from V and 7 bases from J, leaving 18 bases between. CDR3 region: CASVHPGALNEQFF. For the CDR3, the DNA is TGTGCCAGCGTCCATCCGGGTGCTCTGAATGAGCAGTTCTTC.

The chain employs TRBV5-1 and TRBJ1-1, with 11 bases that match TRBD1. Germline V gene lookup returns CDR1 SGHRS and CDR2 YFSETQ. CDR3 length: 15 residues. The V and J ends lost 3 bases and 5 bases, in that order; junction bases with no gene match: 6. The CDR3 coding sequence is TGCGCCAGCAGCTACGGGACAGGGGGTGGTACTGAAGCTTTCTTT. This gives the protein CASSYGTGGGTEAFF.

This clone was detected once. V and J are TRBV19 and TRBJ2-3, with a tentative D call TRBD2 (6 bases). The CDR3 extends over 14 amino acids. V was trimmed by 8 bases and J by 2 bases, leaving 14 bases between them. The germline V gene has CDR1 LNHDA and CDR2 SQIVND (reference sequence). As DNA, the CDR3 is TGTGCCAGTTCACAGAGCGGGTACACAGATACGCAGTATTTT. As protein: CASSQSGYTDTQYF.

This clone came up a few times. The chain recombines TRBV4-2 with TRBJ2-1; the match to TRBD2 covers 9 bases. The CDR3 sequence is 16 residues long. Germline V gene sequence: CDR1 LGHNA, CDR2 YNFKEQ. V trimming: 2 bases; J trimming: 6 bases; junction bases outside the gene matches: 8. CDR3 residues: CASSQFKSGGSNEQFF. The CDR3 nucleotides read TGTGCCAGCAGCCAATTTAAAAGCGGGGGGAGCAATGAGCAGTTCTTC.

The chain combines TRBV9 with TRBJ1-5; the match to TRBD1 covers 7 bases. After removal of 3 bases from V and 7 bases from J, the junction contained 7 bases not matched to a gene. The CDR3 is made up of 14 amino acids. Germline V gene lookup returns CDR1 SGDLS and CDR2 YYNGEE. In DNA, the CDR3 is TGTGCCAGCAGCGCCCAGGGGGTAGAGCAGCCCCAGCATTTT. Encoded protein: CASSAQGVEQPQHF.

The chain has TRBV9 and TRBJ1-1, with TRBD1 matching 7 bases. V dropped 3 bases and J dropped 8; count of bases not matched to a gene: 13. The CDR3 has 15 residues. CDR1 and CDR2 (germline): SGDLS, YYNGEE. The CDR3 nucleotides are TGTGCCAGCAGCGACGAGACAGGGCGAAGGGGGGAAGCTTTCTTT. Protein sequence: CASSDETGRRGEAFF.

This clone was counted once. The chain couples TRBV27 to TRBJ1-1, with D possibly matching TRBD1 (6 bases). The CDR3 totals 15 residues. Trimming pared 5 bases from V and 1 base from J, leaving 14 bases between. The germline V gene has CDR1 MNHEY and CDR2 SMNVEV (reference sequence). CDR3 sequence reads: CASSQNRASNTEAFF. The DNA of the CDR3 is TGTGCCAGCAGTCAAAACAGGGCTTCGAACACTGAAGCTTTCTTT.